The 15 T cell receptor beta chains below were found in one sample sequenced in a study of blood T cell repertoires in COVID-19. Profiling relied on immunoSEQ multiplex PCR, and the TCRdb table lists in-frame clones only, not all of them. The top ten clones hold around 6.4% of a sample with under 250,000 clones, 85% of them seen once. The source material was peripheral blood. These receptors all stem from a woman aged 60-75 years with active or convalescent COVID-19.

This clone was counted a few times. The chain carries TRBV7-9 and TRBJ1-1, with a weak D call TRBD1 (5 bases). The V end lost 3 bases, the J end lost 3 bases, and 8 bases lay between the germline ends. Per the germline V gene, CDR1 is SEHNR and CDR2 is FQNEAQ (reference sequence). The CDR3 covers 13 residues. The DNA of the CDR3 is TGTGCCAGCAGCTTTGGGGACTACACTGAAGCTTTCTTT. Its translation is CASSFGDYTEAFF.

The CDR3 region is CASRPTGTSGYEQYF. The CDR3 DNA is TGTGCCAGCAGACCGACCGGGACTAGCGGGTACGAGCAGTACTTC. The chain combines TRBV7-2 with TRBJ2-7; 12 bases map to TRBD2. J lost 4 bases, V lost 6 bases, and 7 bases had no gene match. The CDR3 extends over 15 amino acids. Germline CDR1 and CDR2: SGHTA and FQGNSA.

This clone occurred a few times. The CDR3 nucleotides are TGTGCCAGCAGTTTTTGGGACAGGGGAAGTACTGAAGCTTTCTTT. Its protein is CASSFWDRGSTEAFF. The chain couples TRBV28 to TRBJ1-1; TRBD1 matches at 10 bases. Germline CDR1 MDHEN, CDR2 SYDVKM. V was pared by 3 bases and J by 5 bases, with 6 bases of the junction left unmatched. The CDR3 contains 15 residues.

The chain joins TRBV11-3 to TRBJ1-2, with D hard to call. The V end was cut by 1 base, the J end by 3 bases, with 6 bases between. The V gene's germline CDR1 is SGHNT and CDR2 YENEEA. This CDR3 is built from 13 residues. The CDR3: CASSLARDYGYTF. CDR3 in DNA: TGTGCCAGCAGCTTAGCCCGGGACTATGGCTACACCTTC.

This chain links TRBV11-3 with TRBJ2-7; D might be TRBD1 (5 bases). Germline V lookup: CDR1 SGHNT, CDR2 YENEEA. CDR3 length: 15 residues. V gave up 4 bases and J gave up 0 bases, with 13 bases separating them. The CDR3 DNA follows: TGTGCCAGCAGCTCTGACAGCGCTAGCTCCTACGAGCAGTACTTC. It yields the protein CASSSDSASSYEQYF.

The chain joins TRBV24-1 to TRBJ2-1, with D perhaps matching TRBD2 (5 bases). The CDR3 is 15 amino acids. Germline CDR1 reads KGHDR; CDR2 reads SFDVKD. The V end lost 3 bases, the J end lost 5 bases, and 13 bases lay between the germline ends. The CDR3 here is CATSDPGYGNNEQFF. The CDR3 DNA sequence: TGTGCCACCAGTGATCCGGGGTATGGGAACAATGAGCAGTTCTTC.

The chain recombines TRBV3-1 (or the pseudogene TRBV3-2) with TRBJ2-5, with 10 bases that match TRBD2. Germline V lookup: CDR1 LGHDT, CDR2 YNNKEL (reference sequence). This CDR3 is built from 15 residues. The junction had 4 bases not matched to a gene; V was cut back by 0 bases and J by 6 bases. This CDR3 reads CASSQDLAGGKTQYF. The CDR3 nucleotides are TGTGCCAGCAGCCAAGATTTAGCGGGGGGTAAGACCCAGTACTTC.

This clone was seen just once. The gene calls are TRBV7-9 and TRBJ2-7; TRBD2 matches at 8 bases. V lost 5 bases, J lost 0 bases, and 15 bases stayed unmatched. Germline CDR1 is SEHNR and CDR2 is FQNEAQ (reference sequence). The CDR3 covers 18 residues. This chain's CDR3 is CASSPASGSSPSSYEQYF. For the CDR3, the DNA is TGTGCCAGCAGCCCCGCAAGCGGGAGTAGCCCCAGCTCCTACGAGCAGTACTTC.

The chain couples TRBV2 to TRBJ2-3; TRBD1 matches 9 bases. V lost 5 bases, J lost 6 bases, and 6 bases stayed unmatched. The germline gives CDR1 SNHLY, CDR2 FYNNEI. The CDR3 has 14 amino acids. CDR3 bases: TGTGCCAGCAGTCCGGACAGGGGCGCGGATACGCAGTATTTT. This encodes CASSPDRGADTQYF.

The chain is built from TRBV28 and TRBJ1-6; D is possibly TRBD1 (5 bases). The CDR3 covers 17 residues. Germline V gene lookup returns CDR1 MDHEN and CDR2 SYDVKM. Deletions cut 6 bases from V and 2 bases from J, with 17 bases between. The CDR3 here is CASRGSRDWPYNSPLHF. The CDR3, as DNA: TGTGCCAGCAGGGGGTCTAGGGACTGGCCCTATAATTCACCCCTCCACTTT.

Comment on this clone: Additional DNA sequences in this sample encode the identical CDR3. The chain is built from TRBV5-1 and TRBJ2-3; weak D call: TRBD2 (6 bases). V shed 4 bases and J shed 2 bases, with 14 bases lying between them. CDR1 and CDR2 (germline): SGHRS, YFSETQ. The CDR3 spans 15 residues. The CDR3 DNA follows: TGCGCCAGCAGCCTAGCACTAGCAGACACAGATACGCAGTATTTT. As protein: CASSLALADTDTQYF.

This chain connects TRBV13 to TRBJ1-3; D not resolved. This CDR3 contains 15 residues. Germline V gives CDR1 PRHDT, CDR2 FYEKMQ (reference sequence). V lost 4 bases and J 0 bases, leaving 10 bases between the germline ends. This chain's CDR3 is CASSSVGASGNTIYF. CDR3 DNA sequence: TGTGCCAGCAGCTCCGTGGGAGCCTCTGGAAACACCATATATTTT.

The J gene is TRBJ2-3, the V gene TRBV7-2; D perhaps matches TRBD1 (6 bases). CDR1 and CDR2 (germline): SGHTA, FQGNSA. CDR3 size: 15 residues. V was trimmed by 1 base and J by 6 bases, leaving 14 bases between them. CDR3 loop: CASSLVHRRGDTQYF. The CDR3 DNA is TGTGCCAGCAGCTTAGTGCACCGCAGGGGTGATACGCAGTATTTT.

V usage is TRBV19 and J usage is TRBJ2-1, with 7 bases matching TRBD1. Germline loops: CDR1 LNHDA, CDR2 SQIVND (reference sequence). This CDR3 has 14 residues. The ends lost 3 bases at V and 7 bases at J; junction bases unmatched: 6. The DNA for the CDR3 is TGTGCCAGTAGTATTAAGGGGGCATGGAATGAGCAGTTCTTC. As protein: CASSIKGAWNEQFF.

The chain uses TRBV9 and TRBJ1-4; TRBD1 is a possible D gene (6 bases). CDR3 size: 15 residues. V was pared by 2 bases and J by 4 bases, with 12 bases between. The germline V gene encodes CDR1 SGDLS and CDR2 YYNGEE. CDR3 region: CASSVSGTHNEKLFF. Written as DNA, the CDR3 is TGTGCCAGCAGCGTTTCCGGGACACATAATGAAAAACTGTTTTTT.